The rows below give T cell receptor beta chains drawn from one sample of a study of blood T cells in healthy people across ages. Via MiXCR, TCRdb re-called the 5' RACE reads, giving one row per CDR3 protein. The sample shows around 700,000 distinct CDR3 sequences, just under 25% of them seen only once. The data were also submitted as part of a second study, on T cells of mothers and their children.

The sample comprised blood. The receptors originated from a boy aged 5-17 years in good health. CDR3s include the opening cysteine and the closing phenylalanine or tryptophan. A D gene is named only where the DNA matches it firmly. Only part of the rows carry a size: once, few, many, or a class if the clone is expanded.

d_call j_call clone_size v_call cdr3_nt cdr3_aa
- TRBJ1-5 few TRBV7-9 TGTGCCAGCAGCCCGGCCCCGGGCAAGGCCCAGCATTTT CASSPAPGKAQHF
- TRBJ2-3 few TRBV29-1 TGCAGCGTTGACAGCGAGGGGTACGGGTCCGAAGAAGACACAGATACGCAGTATTTT CSVDSEGYGSEEDTDTQYF
- TRBJ2-7 - TRBV20-1 TGCAGTGCTAGGAGCTTCGGGACAAGCTACGAGCAGTACTTC CSARSFGTSYEQYF
- TRBJ2-7 - TRBV6-6 TGTGCCAGCAGTTACTCGGACGGATACGAGCAGTACTTC CASSYSDGYEQYF
TRBD2 TRBJ2-7 - TRBV29-1 TGCAGCGTTGAAGGCGGACTAGCGGGAGACTACGAGCAGTACTTC CSVEGGLAGDYEQYF
- TRBJ1-2 - TRBV6-5 TGTGCCAGCAGTCCCGGGACCGAGAACTATGGCTACACCTTC CASSPGTENYGYTF
TRBD1 TRBJ2-7 few TRBV27 TGTGCCAGCAGCCTACAGGGGGCGGGCTACGAGCAGTACTTC CASSLQGAGYEQYF
- TRBJ2-7 - TRBV4-2 TGTGCCAGCAGCCAAGACAGGTTCAACGAGCAGTACTTC CASSQDRFNEQYF
TRBD2 TRBJ2-5 - TRBV28 TGTGCCAGCAGTTTTAGCGGGAGGGCCGGGGAGACCCAGTACTTC CASSFSGRAGETQYF
TRBD1 TRBJ1-2 - TRBV5-6 TGTGCCAGCAGCTTGGCAGTGACAGGGCCTTTATCGGGCTTC CASSLAVTGPLSGF
- TRBJ2-2 - TRBV5-6 TGTGCCAGCAGCCCGGGCGGCACGGGCACCGGGGAGCTGTTTTTT CASSPGGTGTGELFF
- TRBJ1-1 - TRBV5-1 TGCGCCAGCAGCTTGGCCGGTGCTGTGAACACTGAAGCTTTCTTT CASSLAGAVNTEAFF
- TRBJ2-7 many TRBV28 TGTGCCAGCAGCTTTAGGCCCTACGAGCAGTACTTC CASSFRPYEQYF
- TRBJ2-7 few TRBV6-5 TGTGCCAGCAGTTACCTGGCAGGTTCGGGCTACGAGCAGTACTTC CASSYLAGSGYEQYF
- TRBJ1-3 - TRBV7-9 TGTGCCAGCAGCTTAGGGGGGGTCTCTGGAAACACCATATATTTT CASSLGGVSGNTIYF
- TRBJ1-3 - TRBV5-1 TGCGCCAGCAGCGTCGGGGGCCGTAGCTCTGGAAACACCATATATTTT CASSVGGRSSGNTIYF
- TRBJ2-3 - TRBV28 TGTGCCAGCACCACTAGCACAGATGCGCAGTATTTT CASTTSTDAQYF
- TRBJ2-7 few TRBV3-1 TGTGCCAGCAGCCAAGTCGGGACACCCGTGGAGCAGTACTTC CASSQVGTPVEQYF
TRBD2 TRBJ2-2 - TRBV5-1 TGCGCCAGCAGCTATGGACTAGCGGGAACCGGGGAGCTGTTTTTT CASSYGLAGTGELFF
- TRBJ2-7 - TRBV4-2 TGTGCCAGCAGCCACCCCGGGGAGGCGTACGAGCAGTACTTC CASSHPGEAYEQYF
TRBD2 TRBJ2-1 few TRBV5-5 TGTGCCAGCAGCCCATATCCAGGACTAGAGAAAGAGCAGTTCTTC CASSPYPGLEKEQFF
TRBD1 TRBJ1-1 - TRBV5-5 TGTGCCAGCAGGGGACAGGGGTTTGGTCCCACTGAAGCTTTCTTT CASRGQGFGPTEAFF
TRBD2 TRBJ2-1 many TRBV7-9 TGTGCCAGCAGCTGGACTAGCGGGAGGTTTTACAATGAGCAGTTCTTC CASSWTSGRFYNEQFF
- TRBJ2-3 few TRBV7-9 TGTGCCGGCACTAGAGGTCTGGCAGATACGCAGTATTTT CAGTRGLADTQYF
- TRBJ2-1 few TRBV6-5 TGTGCCAGCAGTTACTTATCTAGCCAAGAGGAATTCTTC CASSYLSSQEEFF
TRBD1 TRBJ2-1 - TRBV7-9 TGTGCCAGCAGCCCGATGACAGGGAGCTCCTACAATGAGCAGTTCTTC CASSPMTGSSYNEQFF
TRBD2 TRBJ2-5 - TRBV20-1 TGCAGTGCTAGAGCGGGACTAGCGGAAGAGACCCAGTACTTC CSARAGLAEETQYF
- TRBJ2-1 few TRBV4-1 TGCGCCAGCAGCCAAGAGCCGTCTCCCAATGAGCAGTTCTTC CASSQEPSPNEQFF
TRBD1 TRBJ2-1 - TRBV6-5 TGTGCCAGCAGTAACGGACAGGACTGGTTCTTC CASSNGQDWFF
TRBD1 TRBJ2-5 - TRBV5-6 TGTGCCAGCAGCTTGGCCGTTCAGGGGGCGAGAGAGACCCAGTACTTC CASSLAVQGARETQYF
TRBD1 TRBJ2-7 few TRBV4-1 TGCGCCAGCACCGAAGGGCCGGCAGGGGGTACGGTCTACGAGCAGTACTTC CASTEGPAGGTVYEQYF
- TRBJ2-1 many TRBV28 TGTGCCAGCAGTTTACTCACCGGGAGTAATGAGCAGTTCTTC CASSLLTGSNEQFF
- TRBJ2-1 - TRBV7-9 TGTGCCAGCAGCTCCAGTAGACTTCACAATGAGCAGTTCTTC CASSSSRLHNEQFF
- TRBJ2-3 - TRBV5-1 TGCGCCAGCACCCTGCTAGGGGACCCCAGGGATACGCAGTATTTT CASTLLGDPRDTQYF
- TRBJ2-2 - TRBV12-3/TRBV12-4 TGTGCCAGCAGTTTAACCAGAAACACCGGGGAGCTGTTTTTT CASSLTRNTGELFF
- TRBJ2-1 - TRBV7-9 TGTGCCAGCAGCAGGGACCAGCAGTTCTTC CASSRDQQFF